The rows below give T cell receptor beta chains drawn from one sample of a study of response to subunit inactivated influenza vaccine. TCRdb re-called the RT-PCR reads through MiXCR, storing one row per CDR3 protein. The sample holds 500,000 to 600,000 distinct CDR3 sequences; more than 15% are singletons and the top ten take 3%. The sequencing here drew on CD4+ T cells sorted from PBMCs, taken around 2 years after vaccination. Every receptor here comes from a man aged 50-75 years who received an inactivated influenza vaccine. The CDR3 runs from the conserved cysteine through the conserved F or W. The D gene is left open where the match is weak. Part of the rows lack a size; the others show once, few, many or a class for expanded clones.

V	J	size	D	CDR3	DNA
TRBV7-2	TRBJ2-7	NA	NA	CASSLVARGGEQYF	TGTGCCAGCAGCTTAGTGGCCAGGGGAGGCGAGCAGTACTTC
TRBV12-3/TRBV12-4	TRBJ2-7	few	TRBD2	CASSLSSGGSDEQYF	TGTGCCAGCAGTTTGTCAAGCGGGGGTTCCGACGAGCAGTACTTC
TRBV15	TRBJ1-1	NA	TRBD1	CATRGQGSGNTEAFF	TGTGCCACCAGAGGACAGGGTTCGGGGAACACTGAAGCTTTCTTT
TRBV6-1	TRBJ2-1	many	TRBD2	CASSTPPSGSNSYNEQFF	TGTGCCAGCAGTACCCCCCCTAGCGGGAGTAATTCCTACAATGAGCAGTTCTTC
TRBV7-2	TRBJ2-3	NA	TRBD2	CASSLAFSGRGTDTQYF	TGTGCCAGCAGCTTAGCTTTTAGCGGGAGGGGGACAGATACGCAGTATTTT
TRBV27	TRBJ2-3	few	NA	CASSWARTGLGTDTQYF	TGTGCCAGCAGTTGGGCTCGGACGGGACTCGGGACAGATACGCAGTATTTT
TRBV5-1	TRBJ2-3	few	NA	CASRGPGGYTDTQYF	TGCGCCAGCAGAGGGCCAGGCGGTTACACAGATACGCAGTATTTT
TRBV29-1	TRBJ2-2	NA	NA	CSVGVVANTGELFF	TGCAGCGTCGGGGTTGTAGCGAACACCGGGGAGCTGTTTTTT
TRBV20-1	TRBJ1-1	NA	NA	CSAPERPGAFF	TGCAGTGCCCCCGAGCGGCCTGGGGCTTTCTTT
TRBV4-3	TRBJ1-2	NA	NA	CASSQVRGYGYTF	TGCGCCAGCAGCCAAGTCCGGGGTTATGGCTACACCTTC
TRBV5-1	TRBJ2-1	NA	NA	CASSYGQSYNEQFF	TGCGCCAGCAGCTACGGACAGTCCTACAATGAGCAGTTCTTC
TRBV7-9	TRBJ2-1	NA	NA	CAGSGYNEQFF	TGTGCCGGTTCAGGATACAATGAGCAGTTCTTC
TRBV4-2	TRBJ2-7	NA	TRBD1	CASSQTGGGIYEQYF	TGTGCCAGCAGCCAAACAGGGGGAGGTATCTACGAGCAGTACTTC
TRBV7-8	TRBJ1-1	few	NA	CASSETTANTEAFF	TGTGCCAGCAGCGAAACAACAGCGAACACTGAAGCTTTCTTT
TRBV6-2/TRBV6-3	TRBJ2-1	NA	TRBD2	CASSYSIGLAGAAGALNEQFF	TGTGCCAGCAGTTACTCGATAGGACTAGCGGGAGCCGCGGGAGCCCTCAATGAGCAGTTCTTC
TRBV10-3	TRBJ1-4	NA	NA	CATRPGVGTNEKLFF	TGTGCCACTCGTCCCGGGGTCGGAACTAATGAAAAACTGTTTTTT
TRBV29-1	TRBJ2-3	NA	NA	CSVDRSTDTQYF	TGCAGCGTTGACCGGAGCACAGATACGCAGTATTTT
TRBV5-1	TRBJ2-3	NA	TRBD1	CASSRGTVQGTDTQYF	TGCGCCAGCAGTCGAGGGACAGTTCAGGGCACAGATACGCAGTATTTT
TRBV2	TRBJ1-6	NA	NA	CASTVQGSSYNSPLHF	TGTGCCAGTACCGTCCAGGGGAGCTCCTATAATTCACCCCTCCACTTT
TRBV6-5	TRBJ2-7	NA	NA	CASSYKDHHYEQYF	TGTGCCAGCAGTTACAAAGACCACCACTACGAGCAGTACTTC
TRBV27	TRBJ2-3	few	NA	CASSSYDTQYF	TGTGCCAGCAGCTCCTATGATACGCAGTATTTT
TRBV7-2	TRBJ2-5	few	NA	CASSLLPLVEETQYF	TGTGCCAGCAGCTTATTGCCTCTAGTGGAAGAGACCCAGTACTTC
TRBV27	TRBJ2-1	few	TRBD2	CASSLRLAGGPEQFF	TGTGCCAGCAGTTTACGACTAGCGGGGGGCCCAGAGCAGTTCTTC
TRBV20-1	TRBJ2-3	few	TRBD2	CSARTSGGITDTQYF	TGCAGTGCTAGGACTAGCGGGGGGATCACAGATACGCAGTATTTT
TRBV15	TRBJ2-2	few	TRBD2	CATSIPAGGWGAGELFF	TGTGCCACCAGCATCCCAGCGGGAGGGTGGGGAGCCGGGGAGCTGTTTTTT
TRBV28	TRBJ1-5	many	NA	CASRPRPINQPQHF	TGTGCCAGCAGACCGCGCCCGATCAATCAGCCCCAGCATTTT
TRBV4-3	TRBJ2-5	few	TRBD1	CASSQGTGIGETQYF	TGCGCCAGCAGCCAAGGGACAGGGATTGGAGAGACCCAGTACTTC
TRBV20-1	TRBJ2-3	few	NA	CSARTDPTDTQYF	TGCAGTGCCAGGACAGACCCCACAGATACGCAGTATTTT
TRBV14	TRBJ2-3	few	NA	CASSFWTGLTQYF	TGTGCCAGCAGCTTCTGGACCGGATTGACGCAGTATTTT